The 21 T cell receptor beta chains in this list originate from one sample, sequenced in a study of blood T cell repertoires in COVID-19. The repertoire was sequenced with immunoSEQ multiplex PCR; TCRdb's copy has only in-frame clones and lacks some. The top ten clones hold less than 2.5% of a sample with under 300,000 clones, about 93% of them seen once. The sequencing input was PBMCs or T cells enriched from blood (not recorded which). These receptors all come from a woman aged 18-29 years who had recovered from COVID-19.

The chain uses TRBV7-9 and TRBJ1-2; TRBD1 aligns across 12 bases. The V gene end was trimmed by 6 bases and the J gene end by 1 base; junction bases not matched to a gene: 9. The CDR3 totals 17 residues. Germline assignment: CDR1 SEHNR and CDR2 FQNEAQ (reference sequence). CDR3 DNA sequence: TGTGCCAGCAGTGAGGGGGACAGGGGGCCCTATAACTATGGCTACACCTTC. Its protein is CASSEGDRGPYNYGYTF.

J is TRBJ1-5 and V is TRBV5-3; TRBD1 matches 7 bases. TRBV5-3 has ORF status, its function being uncertain. The CDR3 extends over 14 amino acids. The V and J ends lost 5 bases and 0 bases, in that order; junction bases with no gene match: 2. The CDR3 here is CARRGQHSNQPQHF. CDR3 coding DNA: TGTGCCAGAAGGGGACAGCATAGCAATCAGCCCCAGCATTTT.

The chain links TRBV4-1 to TRBJ2-1; TRBD2 matches at 9 bases. The CDR3 covers 19 residues. The ends lost 5 bases at V and 7 bases at J; junction bases unmatched: 21. Germline CDR1 and CDR2: MGHRA and YSYEKL. CDR3 sequence reads: CASSSREARGGPVRNEQFF. As DNA, the CDR3 is TGCGCCAGCAGCTCAAGAGAAGCGCGGGGGGGCCCCGTGAGGAATGAGCAGTTCTTC.

V gene TRBV18 combines with J gene TRBJ1-2; TRBD1 aligns across 11 bases. The V and J ends lost 4 bases and 3 bases, in that order; junction bases with no gene match: 1. Germline loops: CDR1 KGHSH, CDR2 LQKENI. The CDR3 is made up of 14 amino acids. The chain's CDR3 is CASSRDRGDYGYTF. DNA for the CDR3: TGTGCCAGCTCACGGGACAGGGGGGACTATGGCTACACCTTC.

The CDR3 sequence: CAISESGTSYEQYF. In DNA, the CDR3 is TGTGCCATCAGTGAGTCGGGCACCTCCTACGAGCAGTACTTC. This rearrangement joins TRBV10-3 to TRBJ2-7; D uncertain. The CDR3 sequence is 14 residues long. Looked up from germline, CDR1 is ENHRY and CDR2 is SYGVKD. V shed 0 bases and J shed 0 bases, with 6 bases lying between them.

The chain carries TRBV5-4 and TRBJ2-3; 7 bases are a match to TRBD1. Per the germline V gene, CDR1 is SGHNT and CDR2 is YYREEE (reference sequence). Trimming cost V 4 bases and J 2 bases; bases outside gene matches: 10. This CDR3 is 16 amino acids long. This CDR3 reads CASSGSGGPATDTQYF. CDR3 coding DNA: TGTGCCAGCAGCGGCTCAGGGGGACCGGCCACAGATACGCAGTATTTT. Supplemented by reference TRBV5-4 and TRBJ2-3, the full variable domain reads ETGVTQSPTHLIKTRGQQVTLRCSSQSGHNTVSWYQQALGQGPQFIFQYYREEENGRGNFPPRFSGLQFPNYSSELNVNALELDDSALYLCASSGSGGPATDTQYFGPGTRLTVL.

The rearrangement joins TRBV27 to TRBJ2-5; perhaps TRBD2 as D (5 bases). Trimming removed 2 bases from V and 5 bases from J, with 15 bases in between. Germline loops: CDR1 MNHEY, CDR2 SMNVEV (reference sequence). The CDR3 length is 15 residues. CDR3 protein: CASSLTGSPWETQYF. The DNA for the CDR3 is TGTGCCAGCAGTTTAACGGGGAGCCCCTGGGAGACCCAGTACTTC.

The genes are TRBV10-2 and TRBJ2-7; D remains unclear. The CDR3 runs 12 residues. Germline assignment: CDR1 WSHSY and CDR2 SAAADI. The V end lost 8 bases, the J end lost 7 bases, and 15 bases lay between the germline ends. Here the CDR3 DNA reads TGCGCCAGCTCTGTAGACTTCGGGGAGCAGTACTTC. Its translation is CASSVDFGEQYF.

The chain combines TRBV28 with TRBJ2-5, with D possibly TRBD1 on 5 matching bases. The germline gives CDR1 MDHEN, CDR2 SYDVKM. Trimming stripped 6 bases from V and 3 bases from J, with 14 bases between. The CDR3 runs 14 residues. The CDR3 sequence is CASSYMSREETQYF. CDR3 in DNA: TGTGCCAGCAGCTACATGTCCAGGGAAGAGACCCAGTACTTC.

This rearrangement joins TRBV19 to TRBJ1-1; 9 bases line up with TRBD1. The CDR3 is 16 residues long. The ends lost 4 bases at V and 0 bases at J; junction bases unmatched: 6. Germline V lookup: CDR1 LNHDA, CDR2 SQIVND (reference sequence). In DNA form, the CDR3 reads TGTGCCAGTAGTAAAAGGACAGGGGCGTTGAACACTGAAGCTTTCTTT. This encodes CASSKRTGALNTEAFF. Full variable domain (rest looked up from reference TRBV19 and TRBJ1-1): DGGITQSPKYLFRKEGQNVTLSCEQNLNHDAMYWYRQDPGQGLRLIYYSQIVNDFQKGDIAEGYSVSREKKESFPLTVTSAQKNPTAFYLCASSKRTGALNTEAFFGQGTRLTVV.

The gene calls are TRBV4-2 and TRBJ1-3; no clear D. V lost 1 base, J lost 3 bases, and 10 bases lay in between. CDR3 length: 15 amino acids. The germline V gene has CDR1 LGHNA and CDR2 YNFKEQ. The CDR3 DNA sequence: TGTGCCAGCAGCCAAGGGGCAGCCCGTGGAAACACCATATATTTT. Residues: CASSQGAARGNTIYF.

The chain has TRBV7-2 and TRBJ1-2; D possibly corresponds to TRBD1 (5 bases). Germline assignment: CDR1 SGHTA and CDR2 FQGNSA. The CDR3 contains 15 residues. Trimming stripped 1 base from V and 8 bases from J, with 17 bases between. The CDR3 DNA sequence: TGTGCCAGCAGCTTAGGATTGGGTCAGGGCCGAGGCTACACCTTC. As protein: CASSLGLGQGRGYTF.

The chain recombines TRBV4-1 with TRBJ1-3, with D possibly TRBD1 on 6 matching bases. CDR3 length: 17 amino acids. Germline CDR1 is MGHRA and CDR2 is YSYEKL. The V end lost 1 base, the J end lost 4 bases, and 17 bases lay between the germline ends. CDR3 protein: CASSQGRGGAGGNTIYF. The CDR3 region has the DNA TGCGCCAGCAGCCAAGGACGGGGGGGCGCGGGAGGAAACACCATATATTTT.

The chain recombines TRBV13 with TRBJ2-3; 9 bases are a match to TRBD2. Germline V CDR1 and CDR2: PRHDT, FYEKMQ (reference sequence). V lost 4 bases, J lost 6 bases, and 8 bases stayed unmatched. The CDR3 covers 15 residues. Written as DNA, the CDR3 is TGTGCCAGCAGCTCCGCTAGCGGGGTTTTTGATACGCAGTATTTT. Translating it yields CASSSASGVFDTQYF.

The CDR3: CASGESTGADTQYF. The CDR3, as DNA: TGTGCCAGCGGGGAGTCAACGGGGGCAGATACGCAGTATTTT. The chain has TRBV2 and TRBJ2-3; TRBD2 might be the D (6 bases). CDR3 length equals 14 residues. Germline V gene sequence: CDR1 SNHLY, CDR2 FYNNEI. V lost 8 bases and J lost 4, with 16 bases in between. Complete variable domain (other parts from reference TRBV2 and TRBJ2-3): EPEVTQTPSHQVTQMGQEVILRCVPISNHLYFYWYRQILGQKVEFLVSFYNNEISEKSEIFDDQFSVERPDGSNFTLKIRSTKLEDSAMYFCASGESTGADTQYFGPGTRLTVL.

This chain links TRBV27 with TRBJ1-2, with 10 nucleotides matching TRBD1. Germline V gives CDR1 MNHEY, CDR2 SMNVEV (reference sequence). The CDR3 runs to 14 residues. V was clipped by 3 bases and J by 8 bases; unmatched bases: 6. CDR3 region: CASSFLTGGIGYTF. The CDR3, as DNA: TGTGCCAGCAGTTTTCTGACAGGGGGCATAGGCTACACCTTC.

The sample holds a few counts of this clone. The chain recombines TRBV3-1 (or the pseudogene TRBV3-2) with TRBJ1-5, with D maybe TRBD1 (6 bases). Germline lookup yields CDR1 LGHDT and CDR2 YNNKEL (reference sequence). V dropped 3 bases and J dropped 6 bases, with 9 bases sitting between them. This CDR3 is built from 13 residues. CDR3 region: CASSQGASQPQHF. The DNA of the CDR3 is TGTGCCAGCAGCCAGGGGGCGAGTCAGCCCCAGCATTTT.

The chain links TRBV28 to TRBJ1-1, with D maybe TRBD1 (6 bases). The V and J ends lost 3 bases and 12 bases respectively, with 14 bases between them. In germline, CDR1 is MDHEN, CDR2 SYDVKM. CDR3 size: 12 residues. CDR3 nucleotide sequence: TGTGCCAGCAGTTTGAAGAGGGACATTCCTTTCTTT. Residues: CASSLKRDIPFF.

V and J are TRBV7-2 and TRBJ1-1; 8 bases are shared with TRBD1. Germline CDR1 SGHTA, CDR2 FQGNSA. This CDR3 contains 17 residues. The ends lost 4 bases at V and 0 bases at J; junction bases unmatched: 10. Written as DNA, the CDR3 is TGTGCCAGCAGCTCTTGGGGCAGGGGGCTGGTGAACACTGAAGCTTTCTTT. Protein product: CASSSWGRGLVNTEAFF.

Here the CDR3 reads CASSQGGGTLSGNTIYF. CDR3 in DNA: TGTGCCAGCAGCCAAGGGGGGGGAACCCTCTCTGGAAACACCATATATTTT. The chain is built from TRBV3-1 (or the pseudogene TRBV3-2) and TRBJ1-3; tentative D call: TRBD1 (5 bases). The CDR3 is 17 residues long. V shed 1 base and J shed 0 bases, with 13 bases lying between them. CDR1 is LGHDT, CDR2 YNNKEL, per germline (reference sequence).

The chain couples TRBV19 to TRBJ1-1; 8 bases agree with TRBD1. In germline, CDR1 is LNHDA, CDR2 SQIVND (reference sequence). CDR3 length: 15 amino acids. Trimming took 10 bases from V and 5 from J; bases not matched to a gene: 15. CDR3 in DNA: TGTGCCACTAAAATGAGCGGGACAGGCCGAACTGAAGCTTTCTTT. It encodes CATKMSGTGRTEAFF.